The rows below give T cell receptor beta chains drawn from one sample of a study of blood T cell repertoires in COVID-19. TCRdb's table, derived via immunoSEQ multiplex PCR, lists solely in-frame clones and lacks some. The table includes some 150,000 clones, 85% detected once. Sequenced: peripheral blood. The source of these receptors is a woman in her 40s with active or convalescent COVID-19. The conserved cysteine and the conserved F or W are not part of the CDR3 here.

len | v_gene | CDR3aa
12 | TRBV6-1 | ASSEGRGSTEAF
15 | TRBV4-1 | ASGTPGTGGLNTEAF
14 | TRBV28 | ASSRGWGTSNYGYT
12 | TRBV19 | ASSIRDNNQPQH
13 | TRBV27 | ASTITSRVREKLF
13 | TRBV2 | ASSEKGSGTGELF
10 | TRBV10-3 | AISGTGYGYT
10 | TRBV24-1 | ATSDLPDTQY
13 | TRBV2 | ASSPSGTGGRGYT
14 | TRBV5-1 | ASSLSGQGSYNEQF
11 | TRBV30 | AWSPTANYGYT
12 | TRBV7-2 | ATGGGVSGNTIY
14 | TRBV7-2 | ASSTGGAGAGEKLF
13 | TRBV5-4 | ASSLPSGSLETQY
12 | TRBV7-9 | ASTLQGAINEQY
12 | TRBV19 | ASSIVAGNYGYT
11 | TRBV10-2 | ASAPGLSSPLH
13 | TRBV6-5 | ASRKQGADGNTIY
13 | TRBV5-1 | ASTLTGFGITEAF
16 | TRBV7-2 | ASSLYEGDRVVGNTIY
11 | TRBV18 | ASSPRTDTEAF
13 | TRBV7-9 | ASSLQATLSYEQY